This is a list of T cell receptor beta chains from one sample in a study of OX40 agonist ivuxolimab in advanced cancers. Method: immunoSEQ multiplex PCR; TCRdb's copy keeps in-frame clones and lacks some. The sample shows over 60,000 clones, 75% to 90% of them seen only once. This specimen was CD4+ or CD8+ T cells sorted from blood, taken in a trial of the OX40 agonist ivuxolimab. These receptors all come from an adult with an advanced solid tumor such as melanoma, head and neck, liver or kidney cancer. The CDR3 runs from the conserved cysteine through the conserved F or W. The order of the fields is D gene, clone size, V gene, J gene, CDR3 DNA, CDR3 protein. D genes are given only for firm matches. Rows give clone size only sometimes, using once, few, many, or a class for an expanded clone.

.	.	TRBV18	TRBJ2-7	TGTGCCAGCTCATTAGGACAGTCCTACGAGCAGTACTTC	CASSLGQSYEQYF
TRBD2	.	TRBV19	TRBJ2-5	TGTGCCAGTAGTATGTGGGGACTAGCGGAGTCCAGAGAGACCCAGTACTTC	CASSMWGLAESRETQYF
.	.	TRBV5-1	TRBJ1-1	TGCGCCAGCAGCTTGCAACCCGGGGGGGGCACTGAAGCTTTCTTT	CASSLQPGGGTEAFF
TRBD1	.	TRBV5-1	TRBJ2-5	TGTGCCAGCAGCTTGACAGGACGTGAAGGGACAGCTGCCGAAGAGACCCAGTACTTC	CASSLTGREGTAAEETQYF
.	few	TRBV29-1	TRBJ1-1	TGCAGCGTTAAGAACACTGAAGCTTTCTTT	CSVKNTEAFF
.	once	TRBV6-5	TRBJ1-2	TGTGCCAGCAGTTACTCTGGCAGGCTTAACTATGGCTACACCTTC	CASSYSGRLNYGYTF
.	.	TRBV18	TRBJ1-2	TGTGCCAGCTCACCTTTGGCGGACTATGGCTACACCTTC	CASSPLADYGYTF
TRBD2	once	TRBV11-3	TRBJ2-1	TGTGCCAGCAGCCTCGGGGGGGGCGAGCAGTTCTTC	CASSLGGGEQFF
.	.	TRBV7-9	TRBJ2-1	TGTGCCAGCAGCTTGGGGACTGGAACGTACAATGAGCAGTTCTTC	CASSLGTGTYNEQFF
.	.	TRBV10-2	TRBJ2-7	TGCGCCAGCTTTCAGGACACCTACGAGCAGTACTTC	CASFQDTYEQYF
.	once	TRBV29-1	TRBJ1-2	TGCAGCACCTCCGGGACCCCTTATGGCTACACCTTC	CSTSGTPYGYTF
.	.	TRBV18	TRBJ1-1	TGTGCCAGCTCACTCCTCGGTTCCGCGACCTCTAACACTGAAGCTTTCTTT	CASSLLGSATSNTEAFF
TRBD1	.	TRBV2	TRBJ1-2	TGTGCCAGCAGCGCTTCCGGGACAGCCATCGTCTATGGCTACACCTTC	CASSASGTAIVYGYTF
.	medium-sized	TRBV4-3	TRBJ2-7	TGCGCCAGCAGCCAAGGGGTTAGCGCTGGTCCTCAGACCTCCTACGAGCAGTACTTC	CASSQGVSAGPQTSYEQYF
.	.	TRBV19	TRBJ1-5	TGTGCCAGTAGTATAGGTGGGGGGATGCGACAGCCCCAGCATTTT	CASSIGGGMRQPQHF
.	few	TRBV7-2	TRBJ2-7	TGTGCCAGCAGCTTAGAATACGAGCAGTACTTC	CASSLEYEQYF
TRBD1	.	TRBV19	TRBJ1-3	TGTGCCAGTAGTATACTTGGACAGGGGGCTGGTTCTGGAAACACCATATATTTT	CASSILGQGAGSGNTIYF
.	.	TRBV28	TRBJ1-5	TGTGCCAGCATCGAGGGTAAGAGCAATCAGCCCCAGCATTTT	CASIEGKSNQPQHF
.	.	TRBV10-3	TRBJ1-5	TGTGCCATCAGTGAGGCGGGGAGTAATCAGCCCCAGCATTTT	CAISEAGSNQPQHF
TRBD1	.	TRBV11-1	TRBJ2-7	TGTGCCAGCAGCTCGACCGCCGGGACAGCTTCCTACGAGCAGTACTTC	CASSSTAGTASYEQYF
TRBD1	once	TRBV19	TRBJ1-2	TGTGCCAGTAGTATGCGACAGGGGAGCGGCGGCTACACCTTC	CASSMRQGSGGYTF
TRBD1	.	TRBV7-8	TRBJ1-5	TGTGCCAGCAGCACCCGATTCCGGGACAGGGGGCTTGGGCAGCCCCAGCATTTT	CASSTRFRDRGLGQPQHF
.	.	TRBV12-5	TRBJ2-3	TGTGCTAGTGGTTTGGGGTTATTAAGGGAGTCAGCGGATACGCAGTATTTT	CASGLGLLRESADTQYF
.	once	TRBV27	TRBJ2-2	TGTGCCAGCAGGTCTAACCAGGTCGGGGAGCTGTTTTTT	CASRSNQVGELFF
.	.	TRBV5-5	TRBJ1-1	TGTGCCAGCAGCCCCTGGGCCCGGGGCGCGTACACTGAAGCTTTCTTT	CASSPWARGAYTEAFF
.	.	TRBV4-3	TRBJ2-1	TGCGCCAGCAGCCATGGGGCCTACAATGAGCAGTTCTTC	CASSHGAYNEQFF
.	few	TRBV6-5	TRBJ1-1	TGTGCCAGCAGTTACTCTAAGACGAACACTGAAGCTTTCTTT	CASSYSKTNTEAFF
.	.	TRBV19	TRBJ1-1	TGTGCCAGTAGTATAGATCGCAGGGGTACTGAAGCTTTCTTT	CASSIDRRGTEAFF
.	.	TRBV5-4	TRBJ1-3	TGTGCCAGCAGCTTGGGGACAGTCTCTGGAAACACCATATATTTT	CASSLGTVSGNTIYF
.	.	TRBV25-1	TRBJ2-2	TGTGCCAGCAGGGATGGCACCTACACCGGGGAGCTGTTTTTT	CASRDGTYTGELFF
TRBD1	.	TRBV11-2	TRBJ1-2	TGTGCCAGCAGCTCCATGACAGGGGGCTATGGCTACACCTTC	CASSSMTGGYGYTF
.	.	TRBV18	TRBJ1-2	TGTGCCAGCTCACCAAACAGGGCTCTTGAAGGTGGCTACACCTTC	CASSPNRALEGGYTF
.	once	TRBV6-5	TRBJ2-2	TGTGCCAGCAGTTACTCGAGGTCCACCGGGGAGCTGTTTTTT	CASSYSRSTGELFF
.	.	TRBV6-5	TRBJ1-3	TGTGCCAGCAGTTATGGAATGGCCGGAAACACCATATATTTT	CASSYGMAGNTIYF
.	once	TRBV11-2	TRBJ2-7	TGTGCCAGCAGCTTAGACAGTCCCTACGAGCAGTACTTC	CASSLDSPYEQYF
TRBD1	.	TRBV5-6	TRBJ1-2	TGTGCCAGCAGCCTGCCGGGACAGGAGGGCTATGGCTACACCTTC	CASSLPGQEGYGYTF
.	.	TRBV28	TRBJ1-2	TGTGCCAGCAGCGGTTTGGTTGGCCCCAGGGCTGGCTACACCTTC	CASSGLVGPRAGYTF
.	.	TRBV28	TRBJ1-2	TGTGCCAGCAGCCTACGGGCCCAACGGTACGACGGCTACACCTTC	CASSLRAQRYDGYTF
.	.	TRBV28	TRBJ1-2	TGTGCCAGCAAAACCAGGGAGGCGTACTATGGCTACACCTTC	CASKTREAYYGYTF
.	once	TRBV19	TRBJ2-4	TGTGCCAGTAGTATAGAAAGGACAGTTAAAAACATTCAGTACTTC	CASSIERTVKNIQYF
TRBD1	once	TRBV28	TRBJ2-2	TGTGCCAGCTTCATGACAGGGCCGAACACCGGGGAGCTGTTTTTT	CASFMTGPNTGELFF
TRBD1	medium-sized	TRBV6-1	TRBJ1-5	TGTGCCAGCATCGTGACAGGGGACAATCAGCCCCAGCATTTT	CASIVTGDNQPQHF
TRBD1	.	TRBV6-5	TRBJ1-2	TGTGCCAGCAGTACGCGGCAGGGGGGCTATGGCTACACCTTC	CASSTRQGGYGYTF
.	once	TRBV7-8	TRBJ2-6	TGTGCCAGCACCAGACACCGGACCAACTCTGGGGCCAACGTCCTGACTTTC	CASTRHRTNSGANVLTF